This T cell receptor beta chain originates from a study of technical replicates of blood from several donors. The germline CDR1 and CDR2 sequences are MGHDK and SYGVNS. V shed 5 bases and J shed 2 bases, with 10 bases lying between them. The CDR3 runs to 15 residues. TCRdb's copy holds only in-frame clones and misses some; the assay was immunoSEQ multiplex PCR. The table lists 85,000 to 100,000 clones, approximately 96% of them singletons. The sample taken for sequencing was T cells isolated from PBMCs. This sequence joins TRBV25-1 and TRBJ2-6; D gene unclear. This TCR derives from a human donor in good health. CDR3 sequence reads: CASSSYDTGANVLTF. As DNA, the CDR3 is TGTGCCAGCAGTAGTTATGACACTGGGGCCAACGTCCTGACTTTC.